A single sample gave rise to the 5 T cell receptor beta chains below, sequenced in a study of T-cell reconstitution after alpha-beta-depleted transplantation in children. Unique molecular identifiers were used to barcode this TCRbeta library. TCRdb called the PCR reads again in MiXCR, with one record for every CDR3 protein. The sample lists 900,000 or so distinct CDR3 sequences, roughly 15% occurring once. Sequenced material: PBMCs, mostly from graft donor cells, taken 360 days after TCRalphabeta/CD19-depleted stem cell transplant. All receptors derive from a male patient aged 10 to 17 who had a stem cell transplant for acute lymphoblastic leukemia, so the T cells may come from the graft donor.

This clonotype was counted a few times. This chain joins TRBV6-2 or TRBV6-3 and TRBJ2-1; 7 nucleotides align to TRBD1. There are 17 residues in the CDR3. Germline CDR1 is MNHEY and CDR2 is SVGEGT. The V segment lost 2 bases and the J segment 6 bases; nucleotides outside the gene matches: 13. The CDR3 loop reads CASSYPRQGFASNEQFF. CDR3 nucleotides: TGTGCCAGCAGTTACCCGAGACAGGGTTTTGCGTCCAATGAGCAGTTCTTC.

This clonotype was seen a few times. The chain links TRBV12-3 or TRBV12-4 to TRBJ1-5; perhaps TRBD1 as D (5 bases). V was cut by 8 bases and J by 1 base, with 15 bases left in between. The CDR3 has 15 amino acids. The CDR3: CASSPHGDSNQPQHF. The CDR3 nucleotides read TGTGCCAGCTCTCCCCACGGGGACAGCAATCAGCCCCAGCATTTT.

Written as DNA, the CDR3 is TGTGCCAGCAGCTTATACGCGAGTCAGGTGGAGCAGTACTTC. Translation gives CASSLYASQVEQYF. The V and J genes are TRBV7-2 and TRBJ2-7; D is ambiguous. This CDR3 is built from 14 residues. The germline V gene has CDR1 SGHTA and CDR2 FQGNSA. Trimming removed 2 bases at V and 7 bases at J, with 15 bases between.

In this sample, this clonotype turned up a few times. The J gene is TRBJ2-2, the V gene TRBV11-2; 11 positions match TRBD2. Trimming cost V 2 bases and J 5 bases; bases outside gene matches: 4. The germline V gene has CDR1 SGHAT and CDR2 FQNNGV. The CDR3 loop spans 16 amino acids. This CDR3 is CASSLLAGGWTGELFF. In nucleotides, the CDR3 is TGTGCCAGCAGCTTACTAGCGGGAGGATGGACCGGGGAGCTGTTTTTT.

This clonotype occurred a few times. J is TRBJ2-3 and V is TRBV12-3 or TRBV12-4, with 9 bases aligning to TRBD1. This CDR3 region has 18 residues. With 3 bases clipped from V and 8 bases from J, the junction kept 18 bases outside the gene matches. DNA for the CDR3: TGTGCCAGCAGTTTCAGGCTCGGGGGACAGGGTTCTCTAGGTACGCAGTATTTT. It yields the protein CASSFRLGGQGSLGTQYF.